This TCR beta chain was profiled in a study of T cells in tumors after PD-1 blockade. Study overall: Patients had no prior checkpoint blockade, systemic immunosuppressants, or anti-cancer therapy within 4 weeks.

For this clone: The antigen is not known.

Study-wide results and limits: Some novel exhausted tumor clones appeared in pre-treatment blood, suggesting peripheral recruitment.

CDR1 is SGHVS, CDR2 FQNEAQ, per germline. Trimming shortened V by 5 bases and J by 1 base, and 8 bases separated the two germline ends. This CDR3 is 13 amino acids long. Genomic DNA template from tumor biopsies or peripheral blood, about 600 ng to 6,500 ng input. Here immunoSEQ multiplex PCR was the method, and the copy in TCRdb shows in-frame clones only, minus some. The profile shows more than 50,000 clones, about 74% of them singletons. The rearrangement links TRBV7-8 to TRBJ1-1; D not certain. The origin of this receptor is a human donor with basal cell carcinoma. Sequencing used PBMCs, obtained after anti-PD-1 treatment. CDR3 amino acids: CASSQTRNTEAFF. CDR3 DNA sequence: TGTGCCAGCAGCCAGACAAGGAACACTGAAGCTTTCTTT. The entire variable domain, with the rest obtained from reference TRBV7-8 and TRBJ1-1, is as follows: GAGVSQSPRYKVAKRGQDVALRCDPISGHVSLFWYQQALGQGPEFLTYFQNEAQLDKSGLPSDRFFAERPEGSVSTLKIQRTQQEDSAVYLCASSQTRNTEAFFGQGTRLTVV.